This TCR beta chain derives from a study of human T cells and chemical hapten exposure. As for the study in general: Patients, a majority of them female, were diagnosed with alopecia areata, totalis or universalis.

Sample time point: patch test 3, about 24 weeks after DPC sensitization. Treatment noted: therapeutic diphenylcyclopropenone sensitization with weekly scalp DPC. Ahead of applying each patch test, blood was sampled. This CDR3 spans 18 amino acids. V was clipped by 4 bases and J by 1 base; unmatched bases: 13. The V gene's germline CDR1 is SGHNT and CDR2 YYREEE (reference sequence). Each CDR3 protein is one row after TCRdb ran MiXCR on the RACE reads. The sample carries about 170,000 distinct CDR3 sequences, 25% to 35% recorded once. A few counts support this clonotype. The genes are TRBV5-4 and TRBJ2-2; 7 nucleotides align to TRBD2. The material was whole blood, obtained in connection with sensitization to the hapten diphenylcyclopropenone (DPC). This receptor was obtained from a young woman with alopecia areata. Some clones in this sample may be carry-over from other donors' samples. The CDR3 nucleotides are TGTGCCAGCAGCCCGGTTAACCAGGGAGGGATGAACACCGGGGAGCTGTTTTTT. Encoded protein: CASSPVNQGGMNTGELFF.